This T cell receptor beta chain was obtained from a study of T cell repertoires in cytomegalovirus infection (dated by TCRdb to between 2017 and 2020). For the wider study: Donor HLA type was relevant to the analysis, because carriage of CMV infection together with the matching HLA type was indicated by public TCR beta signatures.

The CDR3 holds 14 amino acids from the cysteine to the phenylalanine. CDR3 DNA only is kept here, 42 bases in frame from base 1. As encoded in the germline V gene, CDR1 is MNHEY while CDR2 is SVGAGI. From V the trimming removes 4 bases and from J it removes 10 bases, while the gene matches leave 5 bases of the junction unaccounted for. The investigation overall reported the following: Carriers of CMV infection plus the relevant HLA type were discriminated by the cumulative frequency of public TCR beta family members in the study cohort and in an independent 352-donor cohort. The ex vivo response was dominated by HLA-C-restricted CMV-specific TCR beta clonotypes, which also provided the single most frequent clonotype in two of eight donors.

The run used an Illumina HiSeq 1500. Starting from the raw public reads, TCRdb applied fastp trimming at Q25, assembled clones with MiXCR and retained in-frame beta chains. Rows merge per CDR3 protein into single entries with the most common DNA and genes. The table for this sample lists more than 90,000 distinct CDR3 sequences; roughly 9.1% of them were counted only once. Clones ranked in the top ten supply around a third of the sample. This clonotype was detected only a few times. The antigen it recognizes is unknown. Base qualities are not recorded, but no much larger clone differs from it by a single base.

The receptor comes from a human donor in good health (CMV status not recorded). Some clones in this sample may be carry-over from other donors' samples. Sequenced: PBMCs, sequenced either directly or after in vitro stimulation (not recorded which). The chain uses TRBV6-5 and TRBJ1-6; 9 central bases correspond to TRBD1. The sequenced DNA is TGTGCCAGCAGTTGGGACAGGGCGCGGTCACCCCTCCACTTT. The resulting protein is CASSWDRARSPLHF.